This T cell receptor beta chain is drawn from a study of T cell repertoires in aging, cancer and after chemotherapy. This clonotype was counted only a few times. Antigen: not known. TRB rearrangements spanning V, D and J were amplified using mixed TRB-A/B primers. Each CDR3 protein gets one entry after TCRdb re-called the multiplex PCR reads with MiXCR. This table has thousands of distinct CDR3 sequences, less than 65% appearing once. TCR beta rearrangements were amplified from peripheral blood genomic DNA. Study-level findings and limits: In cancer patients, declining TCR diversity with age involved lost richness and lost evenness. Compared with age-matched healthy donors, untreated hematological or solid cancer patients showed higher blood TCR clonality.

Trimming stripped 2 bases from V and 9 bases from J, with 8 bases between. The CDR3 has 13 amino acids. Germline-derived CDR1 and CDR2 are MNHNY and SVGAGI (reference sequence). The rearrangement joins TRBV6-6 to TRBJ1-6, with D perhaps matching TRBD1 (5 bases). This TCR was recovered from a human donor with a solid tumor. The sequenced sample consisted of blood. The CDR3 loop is CASSYRGISPLHF. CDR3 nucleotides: TGTGCCAGCAGTTACCGGGGGATTTCACCCCTCCACTTT.